One T cell receptor (beta chain) is described in this entry. Its antigen remains unidentified. This sample stems from a study of CD8+ T cells in alopecia areata. Study-wide results and limits: Uncertain still, given a single nonresponder, is whether baseline CD8+ expansion links to response. Tofacitinib significantly reduced both scalp clonality and expanded CD8+ clones among the top 100.

Treatment specified: oral pan-JAK inhibitor, 5-10 mg twice daily. V lost 4 bases and J 5 bases, leaving 17 bases between the germline ends. This CDR3 is 16 amino acids long. Per germline, CDR1 LGHNA and CDR2 YSLEER. RNA, once extracted, was reverse transcribed into cDNA for use as the sequencing template. The table came from immunoSEQ multiplex PCR; TCRdb's copy has only in-frame clones and leaves some out. The sample lists around 270,000 clones, 58% occurring once. The rearrangement uses TRBV4-3 and TRBJ2-2, with D perhaps matching TRBD2 (6 bases). The receptor's source is a human donor with alopecia areata. Here the sequenced sample was CD4+ T cells sorted from blood, taken at week 24, from a patient treated with tofacitinib. This CDR3 is CASSPLNGGPTGELFF. The CDR3 coding sequence is TGCGCCAGCAGCCCCCTGAACGGGGGTCCTACCGGGGAGCTGTTTTTT.